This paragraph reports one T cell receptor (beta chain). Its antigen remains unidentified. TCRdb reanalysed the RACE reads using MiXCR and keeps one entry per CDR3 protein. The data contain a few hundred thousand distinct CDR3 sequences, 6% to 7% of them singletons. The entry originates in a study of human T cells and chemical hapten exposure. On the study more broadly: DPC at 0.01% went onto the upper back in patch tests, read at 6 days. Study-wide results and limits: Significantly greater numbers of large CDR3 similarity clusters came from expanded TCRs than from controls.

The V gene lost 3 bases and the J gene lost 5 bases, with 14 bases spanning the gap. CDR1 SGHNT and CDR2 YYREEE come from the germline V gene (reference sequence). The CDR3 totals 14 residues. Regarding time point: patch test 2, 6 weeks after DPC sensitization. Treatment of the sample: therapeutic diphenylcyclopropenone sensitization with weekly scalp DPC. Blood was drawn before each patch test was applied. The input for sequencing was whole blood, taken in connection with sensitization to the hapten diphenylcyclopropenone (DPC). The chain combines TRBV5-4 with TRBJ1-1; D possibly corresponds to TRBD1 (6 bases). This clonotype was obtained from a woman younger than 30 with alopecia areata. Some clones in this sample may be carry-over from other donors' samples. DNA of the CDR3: TGTGCCAGCAGCTCGGCTGTACAGGGTACTGAAGCTTTCTTT. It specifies CASSSAVQGTEAFF. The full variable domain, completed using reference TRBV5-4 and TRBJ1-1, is ETGVTQSPTHLIKTRGQQVTLRCSSQSGHNTVSWYQQALGQGPQFIFQYYREEENGRGNFPPRFSGLQFPNYSSELNVNALELDDSALYLCASSSAVQGTEAFFGQGTRLTVV.